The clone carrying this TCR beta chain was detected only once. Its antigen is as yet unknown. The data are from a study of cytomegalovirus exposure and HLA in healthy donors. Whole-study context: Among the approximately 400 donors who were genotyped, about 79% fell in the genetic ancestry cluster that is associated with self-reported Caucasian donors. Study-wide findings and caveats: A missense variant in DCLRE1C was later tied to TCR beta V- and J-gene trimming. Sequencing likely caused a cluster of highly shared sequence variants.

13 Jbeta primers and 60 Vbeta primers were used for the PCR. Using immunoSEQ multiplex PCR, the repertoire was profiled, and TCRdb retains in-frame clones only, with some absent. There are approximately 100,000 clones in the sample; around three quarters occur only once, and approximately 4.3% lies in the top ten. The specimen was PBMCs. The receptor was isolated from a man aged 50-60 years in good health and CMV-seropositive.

DNA of the CDR3: TGTGCCAGTAGCGACAGGGGACGACGTGGCTACACCTTC. Translated: CASSDRGRRGYTF. The chain links TRBV19 to TRBJ1-2, with 8 bases lining up with TRBD1. This CDR3 is 13 amino acids long. Trimming at V came to 6 bases and at J to 7 bases, leaving 7 bases not matched to a gene. Germline V CDR1 and CDR2: LNHDA, SQIVND (reference sequence).